These 26 T cell receptor beta chains came from one sample sequenced in a study of Tregs in tolerant kidney transplant recipients. Profiled with immunoSEQ multiplex PCR; TCRdb holds only in-frame clones, not every one. Of tens of thousands of clones detected, roughly 89% appear once; the ten largest clones hold roughly 0.4%. The sample in question was CD4+ T cells from blood, obtained before the transplant. The receptors were sampled from a human donor who received a combined kidney and bone marrow transplant.

V gene TRBV29-1 combines with J gene TRBJ2-1, with 10 bases aligning to TRBD2. The J segment lost 5 bases and the V segment lost 0 bases, leaving 10 bases of the junction unmatched. This CDR3 spans 17 amino acids. The germline CDR1 and CDR2 sequences are SQVTM and ANQGSEA. CDR3 in amino acids: CSVEDYYGTSVDNEQFF. The CDR3 nucleotides read TGCAGCGTTGAAGATTATTATGGGACTAGCGTGGACAATGAGCAGTTCTTC.

J is TRBJ1-5 and V is TRBV27; D is uncertain. This CDR3 spans 13 amino acids. The germline V gene encodes CDR1 MNHEY and CDR2 SMNVEV (reference sequence). The V and J ends lost 0 bases and 5 bases respectively, with 5 bases between them. CDR3 loop: CASSLSRDQPQHF. CDR3 nucleotide sequence: TGTGCCAGCAGTTTATCGCGGGATCAGCCCCAGCATTTT.

This sequence joins TRBV28 and TRBJ2-7, with D possibly matching TRBD2 (5 bases). The CDR3 contains 15 residues. Germline-derived CDR1 and CDR2 are MDHEN and SYDVKM. Between the trimmed V and J ends, which lost 2 bases and 0 bases, there was a span of 11 bases. This chain's CDR3 is CASSLTDFSSYEQYF. CDR3 DNA sequence: TGTGCCAGCAGTTTAACGGACTTTAGCTCCTACGAGCAGTACTTC.

The chain joins TRBV18 to TRBJ2-2; D is ambiguous. The length of the CDR3 is 16 residues. The V gene's germline CDR1 is KGHSH and CDR2 LQKENI. V was trimmed by 0 bases and J by 1 base, leaving 9 bases between them. CDR3 sequence reads: CASSPPSGWNTGELFF. The CDR3 DNA sequence: TGTGCCAGCTCACCACCTTCCGGGTGGAACACCGGGGAGCTGTTTTTT.

V usage is TRBV9 and J usage is TRBJ2-1, with 10 bases fitting TRBD2. Losses at the gene ends were 3 bases for V and 5 bases for J; bases not matched to a gene: 5. CDR3 size: 15 residues. CDR1 and CDR2 (germline): SGDLS, YYNGEE. CDR3 bases: TGTGCCAGCAGCGCACTAGCGGGACTTAACAATGAGCAGTTCTTC. Translated: CASSALAGLNNEQFF.

The count of this clone is one. The rearrangement joins TRBV21-1 to TRBJ2-3; TRBD2 is the table's D call, not checked against the DNA. TRBV21-1 is annotated as a pseudogene. The CDR3 extends over 17 amino acids. Here the CDR3 reads CASSKFDTSGLTDTQYF. CDR3 DNA sequence: TGTGCCAGCAGCAAATTCGACACTAGCGGGTTAACAGATACGCAGTATTTT.

This sequence joins TRBV28 and TRBJ1-2; no firm D call. V was trimmed by 10 bases and J by 0 bases, leaving 12 bases between them. The CDR3 length is 13 residues. Germline lookup yields CDR1 MDHEN and CDR2 SYDVKM. CDR3 sequence reads: CATRVSANYGYTF. CDR3 nucleotides: TGTGCCACCCGGGTCTCCGCTAACTATGGCTACACCTTC.

In this sample, this clone turned up a few times. V usage is TRBV19 and J usage is TRBJ2-5, with 8 nucleotides matching TRBD2. In germline, CDR1 is LNHDA, CDR2 SQIVND (reference sequence). This CDR3 region has 14 residues. V lost 5 bases to trimming and J lost 5 bases; unmatched junction nucleotides: 7. The CDR3 region has the DNA TGTGCCAGTAGTCGAGCGGGAGTGAGGGAGACCCAGTACTTC. It specifies CASSRAGVRETQYF.

This clone was counted a few times. The chain carries TRBV5-1 and TRBJ2-1; 9 positions match TRBD2. This CDR3 has 13 amino acids. V gave up 5 bases and J gave up 10 bases; unmatched junction bases: 7. CDR1 and CDR2 (germline): SGHRS, YFSETQ. The CDR3 loop reads CASRRAGGQEQFF. The CDR3 nucleotides read TGCGCCAGCAGGCGAGCGGGAGGCCAGGAGCAGTTCTTC.

This chain links TRBV21-1 with TRBJ2-1; TRBD1, as called in the table, went unchecked against the DNA. TRBV21-1 is described as a pseudogene. The CDR3 loop spans 15 amino acids. The CDR3 is CASRLVLQKHNEQFF. In DNA form, the CDR3 reads TGTGCCAGCCGTCTCGTTCTACAGAAGCACAATGAGCAGTTCTTC.

The chain recombines TRBV7-6 with TRBJ2-5; D gene unclear. Trimming shortened V by 4 bases and J by 5 bases, and 11 bases separated the two germline ends. The CDR3 is 13 residues long. Germline V gene lookup returns CDR1 SGHVS and CDR2 FNYEAQ. This CDR3 is CASSYRLRETQYF. The CDR3 bases are TGTGCCAGCAGCTACCGACTGAGGGAGACCCAGTACTTC.

The chain links TRBV28 to TRBJ2-1; D remains ambiguous. Germline-derived CDR1 and CDR2 are MDHEN and SYDVKM. This CDR3 spans 12 amino acids. V lost 6 bases and J 9 bases, leaving 12 bases between the germline ends. DNA for the CDR3: TGTGCCAGCAGCCCTTCTGGGCCTGAGCAGTTCTTC. Residues: CASSPSGPEQFF.

This clone was seen just once. V usage is TRBV9 and J usage is TRBJ2-3, with 10 positions matching TRBD1. The CDR3 covers 16 residues. CDR1 and CDR2 from the germline V gene are SGDLS and YYNGEE. V trimming: 3 bases; J trimming: 1 base; junction bases outside the gene matches: 5. Here the CDR3 reads CASSETGTGGTDTQYF. CDR3 coding DNA: TGTGCCAGCAGCGAGACCGGGACAGGGGGCACAGATACGCAGTATTTT. Full variable domain (remainder filled in from reference TRBV9 and TRBJ2-3): DSGVTQTPKHLITATGQRVTLRCSPRSGDLSVYWYQQSLDQGLQFLIQYYNGEERAKGNILERFSAQQFPDLHSELNLSSLELGDSALYFCASSETGTGGTDTQYFGPGTRLTVL.

The J gene is TRBJ2-7, the V gene TRBV2; weak D call: TRBD2 (5 bases). The CDR3 loop spans 13 amino acids. Germline V gives CDR1 SNHLY, CDR2 FYNNEI. V was pared by 5 bases and J by 6 bases, with 14 bases between. CDR3 bases: TGTGCCAGCAGTCTCTCGGGCGGGCCCGAGCAGTACTTC. Its translation is CASSLSGGPEQYF.

The rearrangement uses TRBV2 and TRBJ2-7; the D gene is possibly TRBD1 (6 bases). The CDR3 consists of 12 residues. V was trimmed by 6 bases and J by 3 bases, leaving 9 bases between them. Germline loops: CDR1 SNHLY, CDR2 FYNNEI. CDR3 nucleotides: TGTGCCAGCAGAGAACAGGGCTACGAGCAGTACTTC. Translating it yields CASREQGYEQYF.

V usage is TRBV6-1 and J usage is TRBJ2-7; 11 positions match TRBD2. The CDR3 is 20 amino acids. Trimming at V came to 2 bases and at J to 2 bases, leaving 17 bases not matched to a gene. Germline V gene lookup returns CDR1 MNHNS and CDR2 SASEGT. Written as DNA, the CDR3 is TGTGCCAGCAGTGAAATCTACACGGGACTAGCGGCGGTAAGGACCTACGAGCAGTACTTC. Translating it yields CASSEIYTGLAAVRTYEQYF.

For the CDR3, the DNA is TGTGCCAGTAGTCCTCGGGGGGACAGGGGGGAGCAGTACTTC. The encoded protein is CASSPRGDRGEQYF. The chain links TRBV19 to TRBJ2-7, with TRBD1 matching 11 bases. This CDR3 has 14 residues. Losses at the gene ends were 5 bases for V and 7 bases for J; bases not matched to a gene: 7. Germline loops: CDR1 LNHDA, CDR2 SQIVND (reference sequence).

The chain links TRBV11-3 to TRBJ2-1; TRBD2 might be the D (6 bases). V dropped 1 base and J dropped 7 bases, with 14 bases sitting between them. This CDR3 has 15 amino acids. Per the germline V gene, CDR1 is SGHNT and CDR2 is YENEEA. CDR3 DNA: TGTGCCAGCAGCTTAGTTAGCGGAGGGTTAAATGAGCAGTTCTTC. Its translation is CASSLVSGGLNEQFF.

The rearrangement uses TRBV6-1 and TRBJ2-7, with a weak D call TRBD2 (6 bases). This CDR3 region has 14 residues. Germline CDR1 reads MNHNS; CDR2 reads SASEGT. Trimming stripped 6 bases from V and 2 bases from J, with 14 bases between. CDR3 region: CASSGASATYEQYF. The CDR3 nucleotides are TGTGCCAGCAGCGGGGCTAGCGCGACCTACGAGCAGTACTTC.

This rearrangement joins TRBV6-1 to TRBJ1-5; 10 positions agree with TRBD1. Looked up from germline, CDR1 is MNHNS and CDR2 is SASEGT. The CDR3 extends over 14 amino acids. Losses at the gene ends were 4 bases for V and 7 bases for J; bases not matched to a gene: 4. This chain's CDR3 is CASSGQGAGQPQHF. The CDR3 nucleotides are TGTGCCAGCAGTGGACAGGGGGCGGGACAGCCCCAGCATTTT.

This clone was observed a few times. The CDR3 protein is CASSRTGRDGYTF. In DNA form, the CDR3 reads TGTGCCAGCAGCCGAACAGGGCGCGATGGCTACACCTTC. The J gene is TRBJ1-2, the V gene TRBV6-5, with TRBD1 as a possible D gene (6 bases). The CDR3 length is 13 residues. Trimming left V 6 bases short and J 6 bases short, with 14 bases between. CDR1 is MNHEY, CDR2 SVGAGI, per germline.

V gene TRBV19 combines with J gene TRBJ1-5; TRBD1 might be the D (6 bases). Germline CDR1 reads LNHDA; CDR2 reads SQIVND (reference sequence). Trimming pared 7 bases from V and 5 bases from J, leaving 15 bases between. CDR3 length: 14 residues. DNA for the CDR3: TGTGCCAGTAAGCAGGGGCGGGGGTATCAGCCCCAGCATTTT. Residues: CASKQGRGYQPQHF.

This clone was counted a single time. V is TRBV19 and J is TRBJ1-4; TRBD1 matches at 7 bases. The V and J ends lost 5 bases and 4 bases, in that order; junction bases with no gene match: 4. Germline values: CDR1 LNHDA, CDR2 SQIVND (reference sequence). CDR3 length equals 14 residues. The CDR3 coding sequence is TGTGCCAGTAGTGCCCACAGGGGTAATGAAAAACTGTTTTTT. Protein sequence: CASSAHRGNEKLFF.

This clone was seen once. The chain carries TRBV11-2 and TRBJ2-5, with D unclear. Trimming cost V 0 bases and J 4 bases, with 3 bases left between them. The germline gives CDR1 SGHAT, CDR2 FQNNGV. This CDR3 is 12 amino acids long. This chain's CDR3 is CASSLDRETQYF. The CDR3 region has the DNA TGTGCCAGCAGCTTAGATCGAGAGACCCAGTACTTC.

The chain uses TRBV6-1 and TRBJ2-3; D may be TRBD2 (6 bases). Trimming took off 8 bases at V and 0 bases at J, with 12 bases between the two ends. The germline V gene encodes CDR1 MNHNS and CDR2 SASEGT. CDR3 length: 14 amino acids. Written as DNA, the CDR3 is TGTGCCAGCTCTCCGGGGGTTAGCACAGATACGCAGTATTTT. Translating gives CASSPGVSTDTQYF.

CDR3 protein: CASSLAGVVYNEQFF. The CDR3 nucleotides read TGCGCCAGCAGCTTAGCGGGAGTGGTGTACAATGAGCAGTTCTTC. The genes are TRBV5-1 and TRBJ2-1; 8 bases are shared with TRBD2. This CDR3 contains 15 residues. The V segment lost 2 bases and the J segment 4 bases; nucleotides outside the gene matches: 5. Per germline, CDR1 SGHRS and CDR2 YFSETQ.